This T cell receptor beta chain is drawn from a study of T-cell memory formation after mild COVID-19. General study results and limits: The CD4+ clones that contracted clustered mainly within CM and EM, and the CD8+ clones concentrated in EMRA.

This CDR3 contains 15 residues. Trimming pared 1 base from V and 1 base from J, leaving 11 bases between. Germline V CDR1 and CDR2: SGHRS, YFSETQ. In this sample, this clonotype turned up many times. Its antigen is currently unknown. A single record per CDR3 protein comes from TCRdb applying MiXCR to the 5' RACE reads. The repertoire consists of approximately 300,000 distinct CDR3 sequences, with 8.2% occurring once and the leading ten covering approximately 23%. This chain connects TRBV5-1 to TRBJ1-1; D unclear. Sequenced input: PBMCs or a T cell subset sorted from them (not recorded which). This TCR derives from a man aged 18 to 30 who had mild COVID-19 (a few samples of this study predate the infection). Cell type and time point are not known. CDR3 residues: CASSLSLAENTEAFF. CDR3 coding DNA: TGCGCCAGCAGCTTGTCCTTGGCAGAGAACACTGAAGCTTTCTTT.